This T cell receptor (beta chain) was recovered during a study of T-cell memory formation after mild COVID-19. Whole-study context: TCR clusters showed largely donor specificity. Study observations and caveats: Clones which contracted sat mainly in CM and EM if CD4+, and in EMRA if CD8+. Contracting clones, day 15 to 85, had balanced CD4/CD8, and later expanders favored CD4+.

This CDR3 contains 17 residues. V shed 3 bases, J shed 3 bases, and the junction held 12 bases outside the gene matches. Germline V lookup: CDR1 SGHRS, CDR2 YFSETQ. Using its own MiXCR run on the 5' RACE reads, TCRdb lists one record per CDR3 protein. The sample includes roughly 200,000 distinct CDR3 sequences, over 7.5% of them seen just once. A few counts support this clonotype. What it binds is unknown. The chain employs TRBV5-1 and TRBJ2-7, with TRBD1 identical over 10 bases. This clonotype was obtained from a man in his late teens or twenties who had mild COVID-19 (a few samples of this study predate the infection). Cell type and time point are not known. Input material: PBMCs or a T cell subset sorted from them (not recorded which). The CDR3 is CASSSFTPGTGVYEQYF. Written as DNA, the CDR3 is TGCGCCAGCAGCTCCTTCACCCCCGGGACAGGGGTCTACGAGCAGTACTTC.